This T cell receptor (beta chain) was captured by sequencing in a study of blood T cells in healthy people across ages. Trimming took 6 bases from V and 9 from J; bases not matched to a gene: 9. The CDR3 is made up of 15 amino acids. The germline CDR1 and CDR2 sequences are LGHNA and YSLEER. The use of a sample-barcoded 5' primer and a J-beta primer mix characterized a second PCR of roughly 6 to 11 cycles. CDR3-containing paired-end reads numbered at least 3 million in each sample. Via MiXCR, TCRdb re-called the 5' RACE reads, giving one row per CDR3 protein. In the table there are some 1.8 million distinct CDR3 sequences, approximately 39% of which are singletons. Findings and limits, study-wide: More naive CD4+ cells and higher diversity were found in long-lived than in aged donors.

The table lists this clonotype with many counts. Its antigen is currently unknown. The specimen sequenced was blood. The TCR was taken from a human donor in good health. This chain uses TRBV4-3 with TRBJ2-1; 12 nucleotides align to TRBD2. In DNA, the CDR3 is TGCGCCAGCAGTGAATGGACTAGCGGGGTTGGTGAGCAGTTCTTC. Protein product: CASSEWTSGVGEQFF.